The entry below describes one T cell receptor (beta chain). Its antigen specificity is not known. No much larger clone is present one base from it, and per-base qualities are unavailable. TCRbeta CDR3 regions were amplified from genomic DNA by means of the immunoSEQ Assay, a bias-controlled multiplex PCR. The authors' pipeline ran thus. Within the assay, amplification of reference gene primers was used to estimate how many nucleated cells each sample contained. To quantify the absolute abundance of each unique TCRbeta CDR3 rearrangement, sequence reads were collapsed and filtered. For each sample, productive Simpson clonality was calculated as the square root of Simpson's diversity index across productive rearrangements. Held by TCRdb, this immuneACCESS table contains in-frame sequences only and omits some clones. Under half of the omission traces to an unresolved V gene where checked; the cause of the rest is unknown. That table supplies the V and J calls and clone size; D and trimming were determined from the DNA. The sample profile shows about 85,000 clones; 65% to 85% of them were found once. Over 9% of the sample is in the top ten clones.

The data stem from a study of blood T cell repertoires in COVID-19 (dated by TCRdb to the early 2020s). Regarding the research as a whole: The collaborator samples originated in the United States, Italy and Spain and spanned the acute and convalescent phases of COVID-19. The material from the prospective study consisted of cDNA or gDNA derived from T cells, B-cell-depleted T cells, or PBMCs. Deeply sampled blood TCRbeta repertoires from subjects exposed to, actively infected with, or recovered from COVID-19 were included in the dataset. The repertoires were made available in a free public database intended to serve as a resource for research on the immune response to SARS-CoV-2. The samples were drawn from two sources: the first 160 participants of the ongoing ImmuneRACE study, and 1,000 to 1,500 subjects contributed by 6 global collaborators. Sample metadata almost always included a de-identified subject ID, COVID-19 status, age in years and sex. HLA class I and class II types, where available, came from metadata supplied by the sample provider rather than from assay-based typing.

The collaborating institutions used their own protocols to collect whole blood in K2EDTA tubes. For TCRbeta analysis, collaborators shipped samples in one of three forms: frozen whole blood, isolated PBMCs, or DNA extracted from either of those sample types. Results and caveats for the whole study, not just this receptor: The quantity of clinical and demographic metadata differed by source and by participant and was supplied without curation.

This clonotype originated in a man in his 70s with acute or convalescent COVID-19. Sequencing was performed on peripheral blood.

The CDR3 protein: CASRLTPSTDTQYF. The DNA sequence is given as TGTGCCAGTAGACTGACACCCAGCACAGATACGCAGTATTTT. The rearrangement joined TRBV19 to TRBJ2-3; the D gene lacks a confident call. According to the germline V gene (reference sequence), CDR1 reads LNHDA and CDR2 reads SQIVND. There are 14 amino acids in the CDR3, from cysteine to phenylalanine inclusive. Of all the DNA, just the CDR3 is kept, 42 bases in frame from base 1. V is clipped by 6 bases and J by 0 bases, and the sequence between their germline boundaries is 10 bases long.